This entry lists 24 T cell receptor beta chains sequenced from one sample in a study of T-cell memory formation after mild COVID-19. TCRdb used MiXCR to reprocess the 5' RACE reads, holding one entry per CDR3 protein. The data contain under 300,000 distinct CDR3 sequences, more than 15% of them singletons. Sequencing input: PBMCs or a T cell subset sorted from them (not recorded which). All receptors derive from a man between 18 and 29 years old who had mild COVID-19 (a few samples of this study predate the infection). Cell type and time point are not known.

The chain carries TRBV18 and TRBJ2-7; the D call may be TRBD1 or TRBD2 (5 bases each). Trimming shortened V by 6 bases and J by 6 bases, and 15 bases separated the two germline ends. The CDR3 is made up of 13 amino acids. In germline, CDR1 is KGHSH, CDR2 LQKENI. This CDR3 reads CASSLGDGGEQYV. CDR3 nucleotide sequence: TGTGCCAGCTCGCTCGGGGACGGCGGCGAGCAGTACGTC.

The V gene is TRBV7-2, the J gene TRBJ1-3; no clear D. Germline CDR1 is SGHTA and CDR2 is FQGNSA. Trimming stripped 1 base from V and 4 bases from J, with 11 bases between. The CDR3 has 15 residues. The CDR3 bases are TGTGCCAGCAGCTTAGGGGTAGGGTCAGGAAACACCATATATTTT. Translating it yields CASSLGVGSGNTIYF.

Many counts were recorded for this clonotype. CDR3 bases: TGTGCCAGCAGCTTGGGGCTGAACAGGGGGGCAGAGACCCAGTACTTC. Its translation: CASSLGLNRGAETQYF. The rearrangement uses TRBV5-6 and TRBJ2-5, with 8 bases that match TRBD1. CDR3 length: 16 residues. V was pared by 0 bases and J by 4 bases, with 8 bases of the junction left unmatched. Germline V lookup: CDR1 SGHDT, CDR2 YYEEEE.

This clonotype was observed many times. The J gene is TRBJ2-3, the V gene TRBV7-2; 8 bases agree with TRBD2. The CDR3 is made up of 17 amino acids. Trimming took 5 bases from V and 2 from J; bases not matched to a gene: 12. Germline loops: CDR1 SGHTA, CDR2 FQGNSA. CDR3 DNA: TGTGCCAGCAGCCCTAGGTGGCTAGCGGGCTCCACAGATACGCAGTATTTT. As protein: CASSPRWLAGSTDTQYF. Variable domain in full (rest from reference TRBV7-2 and TRBJ2-3): GAGVSQSPSNKVTEKGKDVELRCDPISGHTALYWYRQSLGQGLEFLIYFQGNSAPDKSGLPSDRFSAERTGGSVSTLTIQRTQQEDSAVYLCASSPRWLAGSTDTQYFGPGTRLTVL.

This clonotype was counted ten times or more. V gene TRBV5-4 combines with J gene TRBJ2-2; 8 nucleotides line up with TRBD2. CDR1 is SGHNT and CDR2 is YYREEE in the germline V gene (reference sequence). This CDR3 has 15 residues. After removal of 4 bases from V and 5 bases from J, the junction contained 7 bases not matched to a gene. The CDR3 sequence: CASSPRTSLTGELFF. In nucleotides, the CDR3 is TGTGCCAGCAGCCCGAGGACTAGCCTAACCGGGGAGCTGTTTTTT.

This clonotype was seen repeatedly, ten times or more. The chain is built from TRBV7-6 and TRBJ2-2; 8 bases line up with TRBD2. CDR1 is SGHVS, CDR2 FNYEAQ, per germline. There are 17 residues in the CDR3. The V gene end was trimmed by 0 bases and the J gene end by 0 bases; junction bases not matched to a gene: 3. The CDR3 protein is CASSLAGGAANTGELFF. The CDR3 nucleotides read TGTGCCAGCAGCTTAGCCGGGGGGGCCGCGAACACCGGGGAGCTGTTTTTT. Together with reference TRBV7-6 and TRBJ2-2, the CDR3 gives the full variable domain: GAGVSQSPRYKVTKRGQDVALRCDPISGHVSLYWYRQALGQGPEFLTYFNYEAQQDKSGLPNDRFSAERPEGSISTLTIQRTEQRDSAMYRCASSLAGGAANTGELFFGEGSRLTVL.

The rearrangement joins TRBV5-1 to TRBJ2-1, with D possibly TRBD2 on 6 matching bases. The ends were cut back, 0 bases at V and 0 bases at J, with 7 bases in the middle. Germline values: CDR1 SGHRS, CDR2 YFSETQ. This CDR3 comprises 15 residues. CDR3 DNA sequence: TGCGCCAGCAGCTTGGATAGCGGCTCCTACAATGAGCAGTTCTTC. Translating it yields CASSLDSGSYNEQFF.

This clonotype has just a few counts. The chain links TRBV7-8 to TRBJ1-1, with D possibly being TRBD1 (6 bases). Per germline, CDR1 SGHVS and CDR2 FQNEAQ. CDR3 length: 15 amino acids. Between the trimmed V and J ends, which lost 1 base and 1 base, there was a span of 10 bases. CDR3 residues: CASSLGLGGNTEAFF. CDR3 coding DNA: TGTGCCAGCAGCTTAGGTTTAGGGGGGAACACTGAAGCTTTCTTT.

To note about this clonotype: This clone may be a read error of a much larger clone one base away. V and J are TRBV7-2 and TRBJ2-5; no definite D call. Trimming cost V 5 bases and J 2 bases, with 9 bases left between them. Germline V lookup: CDR1 SGHTA, CDR2 FQGNSA. This CDR3 has 13 amino acids. The CDR3 reads CASSAPNQETQYF. The CDR3 bases are TGTGCCAGCAGCGCCCCAAATCAAGAGACCCAGTACTTC. The full variable domain, in which reference TRBV7-2 and TRBJ2-5 provide the parts outside the CDR3, is GAGVSQSPSNKVTEKGKDVELRCDPISGHTALYWYRQSLGQGLEFLIYFQGNSAPDKSGLPSDRFSAERTGGSVSTLTIQRTQQEDSAVYLCASSAPNQETQYFGPGTRLLVL.

This clonotype was picked up a small number of times. This chain uses TRBV6-5 with TRBJ1-4; TRBD1 is a possible D gene (6 bases). CDR3 length equals 16 residues. Trimming left V 4 bases short and J 1 base short, with 13 bases between. CDR1 is MNHEY, CDR2 SVGAGI, per germline. The CDR3: CASSLSGTLTNEKLFF. The CDR3 nucleotides read TGTGCCAGCAGTTTATCCGGGACACTAACTAATGAAAAACTGTTTTTT.

This clonotype was detected a few times. The chain joins TRBV10-2 to TRBJ1-5; D is unresolved. CDR1 is WSHSY, CDR2 SAAADI, per germline. The CDR3 loop spans 13 amino acids. V was shortened by 8 bases and J by 9 bases, with 17 bases between the two germline ends. In DNA form, the CDR3 reads TGCGCCAGCGGAGGCCGAGCTTTGGGGCCCCAGCATTTT. Translating gives CASGGRALGPQHF.

The table lists this clonotype with a few counts. This chain uses TRBV12-3 or TRBV12-4 with TRBJ2-3; D remains ambiguous. This CDR3 is built from 14 residues. V was clipped by 2 bases and J by 1 base, with 7 bases between them. The CDR3 loop reads CASSLNWRTDTQYF. In nucleotides, the CDR3 is TGTGCCAGCAGTTTAAACTGGCGCACAGATACGCAGTATTTT.

The table lists this clonotype with a few counts. V is TRBV6-1 and J is TRBJ1-1, with D maybe TRBD1 (5 bases). CDR3 length equals 12 residues. In germline, CDR1 is MNHNS, CDR2 SASEGT. V was cut by 2 bases and J by 10 bases, with 11 bases left in between. DNA for the CDR3: TGTGCCAGCAGTGAACGGGGCTATGGAGCTTTCTTT. Translation gives CASSERGYGAFF.

This clonotype came up a few times. The J gene is TRBJ2-7, the V gene TRBV12-3 or TRBV12-4; D possibly uses TRBD1 or TRBD2 (5 bases each). CDR3 length equals 13 residues. V lost 7 bases to trimming and J lost 6 bases, with 16 bases between them. Here the CDR3 DNA reads TGTGCCAGCACCCCGGGACGTTGGGGCGAGCAGTACTTC. Translating it yields CASTPGRWGEQYF.

This clonotype was seen only a few times. V is TRBV6-2 or TRBV6-3 and J is TRBJ2-3; D possibly corresponds to TRBD2 (7 bases). Between the trimmed V and J ends, which lost 2 bases and 6 bases, there was a span of 18 bases. From germline, CDR1 is MNHEY and CDR2 SVGEGT. The CDR3 length is 16 residues. The CDR3 DNA sequence: TGTGCCAGCAGTTACGGTTCGGCGGGGGCAAGGGATACGCAGTATTTT. It specifies CASSYGSAGARDTQYF.

The chain couples TRBV27 to TRBJ1-1; 8 bases match TRBD1. V was clipped by 5 bases and J by 0 bases; unmatched bases: 5. This CDR3 comprises 15 residues. Germline-derived CDR1 and CDR2 are MNHEY and SMNVEV (reference sequence). CDR3 region: CASSPWDRLNTEAFF. The DNA of the CDR3 is TGTGCCAGCAGTCCATGGGACAGGCTGAACACTGAAGCTTTCTTT.

Written as DNA, the CDR3 is TGTGCCAGCAGCCATTCCCCAAGGGATAGCACAGATACGCAGTATTTT. It is translated as CASSHSPRDSTDTQYF. The chain links TRBV3-1 to TRBJ2-3; D is ambiguous. Germline-derived CDR1 and CDR2 are LGHDT and YNNKEL (reference sequence). The CDR3 runs 16 residues. Trimming took 3 bases from V and 0 from J, leaving 13 bases between them.

The chain has TRBV29-1 and TRBJ2-3; the D gene could be TRBD1 or TRBD2 (5 bases each). The CDR3 is 13 residues long. The germline V and J ends were trimmed by 3 bases and 1 base, with 8 bases remaining between them. Germline V gene data show CDR1 as SQVTM and CDR2 as ANQGSEA. This CDR3 is CSVERGGTDTQYF. DNA for the CDR3: TGCAGCGTTGAGAGGGGCGGCACAGATACGCAGTATTTT.

This clonotype was counted at least ten times. This sequence joins TRBV5-1 and TRBJ2-3, with D possibly matching TRBD1 (6 bases). Germline V gene lookup returns CDR1 SGHRS and CDR2 YFSETQ. This CDR3 region has 14 residues. Trimming took 2 bases from V and 2 from J, leaving 9 bases between them. The CDR3 sequence is CASSLGGITDTQYF. DNA for the CDR3: TGCGCCAGCAGCTTAGGGGGTATCACAGATACGCAGTATTTT.

This clonotype has more than one count but fewer than ten. The rearrangement links TRBV10-3 to TRBJ2-4, with 9 bases fitting TRBD1. The ends lost 3 bases at V and 5 bases at J; junction bases unmatched: 2. This CDR3 has 14 amino acids. Germline V gene data show CDR1 as ENHRY and CDR2 as SYGVKD. For the CDR3, the DNA is TGTGCCATCAGTGACGGGACAGGGCAAAACATTCAGTACTTC. As protein: CAISDGTGQNIQYF.

This clonotype was picked up a small number of times. The genes are TRBV18 and TRBJ2-7; D is unresolved. Germline assignment: CDR1 KGHSH and CDR2 LQKENI. Trimming stripped 3 bases from V and 6 bases from J, with 6 bases between. The CDR3 has 11 amino acids. CDR3 DNA: TGTGCCAGCTCACCGGGTGGCGAGCAGTACGTC. This gives the protein CASSPGGEQYV.

This chain connects TRBV9 to TRBJ2-6; D is undetermined. Germline CDR1 SGDLS, CDR2 YYNGEE. Trimming pared 4 bases from V and 5 bases from J, leaving 7 bases between. The CDR3 has 13 amino acids. This CDR3 is CASSPPRANVLTF. The DNA of the CDR3 is TGTGCCAGCAGCCCCCCCCGGGCCAACGTCCTGACTTTC.

This clonotype was recorded a few times. The chain has TRBV4-2 and TRBJ1-1; 10 nucleotides match TRBD1. J lost 5 bases, V lost 4 bases, and 10 bases had no gene match. Germline CDR1 reads LGHNA; CDR2 reads YNFKEQ. There are 16 residues in the CDR3. CDR3 DNA: TGTGCCAGCAGCCTCATCGGGACAGGGGAGTGGACTGAAGCTTTCTTT. This encodes CASSLIGTGEWTEAFF.

This sequence joins TRBV19 and TRBJ2-7, with D perhaps being TRBD1 or TRBD2 (5 bases each). The CDR3 length is 15 residues. In germline, CDR1 is LNHDA, CDR2 SQIVND (reference sequence). V was cut by 5 bases and J by 8 bases, with 22 bases left in between. This chain's CDR3 is CASSSLSGPISKQYV. The CDR3 nucleotides read TGTGCCAGTAGTTCCCTATCGGGACCGATAAGTAAGCAGTACGTC.